Sequencing of this TCR beta chain was carried out in a study of T cell repertoires in cytomegalovirus infection. One entry per CDR3 protein results from TCRdb running MiXCR on the reads. The data contain some 390,000 distinct CDR3 sequences, approximately 18% of them singletons. This clonotype was observed at least ten times. The sequence was collected from a human donor in good health (CMV status not recorded). Some clones in this sample may be carry-over from other donors' samples. The sequenced material came from PBMCs.

CDR3 coding DNA: TGTGCCAGCAGCTTAACGAGGGGTCCCACTGAAGCTTTCTTT. Protein: CASSLTRGPTEAFF. This chain links TRBV7-2 with TRBJ1-1, with D maybe TRBD1 (5 bases). Per germline, CDR1 SGHTA and CDR2 FQGNSA. The CDR3 has 14 residues. V was cut by 2 bases and J by 4 bases, with 11 bases left in between.